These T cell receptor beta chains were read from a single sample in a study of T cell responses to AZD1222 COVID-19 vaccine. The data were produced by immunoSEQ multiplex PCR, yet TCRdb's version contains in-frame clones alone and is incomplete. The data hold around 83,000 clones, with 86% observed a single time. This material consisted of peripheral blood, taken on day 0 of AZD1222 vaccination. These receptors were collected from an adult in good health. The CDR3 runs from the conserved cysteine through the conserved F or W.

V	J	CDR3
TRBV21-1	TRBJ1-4	CASSKAGPALQQPETNEKLFF
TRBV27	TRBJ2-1	CASSLPGLYNEQFF
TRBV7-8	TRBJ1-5	CASSLVEGQDQPQHF
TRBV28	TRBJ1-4	CASQTGGSRAVVGLFF
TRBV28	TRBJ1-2	CASSLSQGRREGYTF
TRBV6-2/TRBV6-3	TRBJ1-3	CASSYIRSGNTIYF
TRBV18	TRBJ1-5	CASSGTVFNSNQPQHF
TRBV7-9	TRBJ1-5	CASSQVDGNQPQHF
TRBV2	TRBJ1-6	CASSILEGAPLHF
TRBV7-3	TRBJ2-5	CASSSTASQTQYF
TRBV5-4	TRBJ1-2	CASSPAGRGQGYTF
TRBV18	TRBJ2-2	CASSPFYSNTGELFF
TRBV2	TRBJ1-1	CASIGGTEAFF
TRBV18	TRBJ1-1	CASSPAVRETEAFF
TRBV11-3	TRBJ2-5	CASSLDPIETQYF
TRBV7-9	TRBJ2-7	CASSSPGRYEQYF
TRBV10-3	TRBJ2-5	CAIMEDRSETQYF
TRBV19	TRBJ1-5	CASSTIEYSNQPQHF
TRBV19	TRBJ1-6	CASTSLGYNSPLHF
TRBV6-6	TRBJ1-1	CASSLSDRGLQTEAFF
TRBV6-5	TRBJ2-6	CASSYGREALTF
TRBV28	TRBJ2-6	CASSFTGANVLTF